This entry lists 5 T cell receptor beta chains sequenced from one sample in a study of siplizumab effects on memory and regulatory T cells. Sequencing was performed with immunoSEQ multiplex PCR; in TCRdb, only in-frame clones are kept and a portion is missing. The profile covers around 77,000 clones, with about 89% appearing a single time and roughly 30% taken by the ten largest. Sequencing used CD8+ T cells sorted from blood. The receptors were gathered from a human donor in good health.

The chain links TRBV9 to TRBJ2-7, with TRBD1 as a possible D gene (5 bases). Trimming took off 3 bases at V and 3 bases at J, with 10 bases between the two ends. From germline, CDR1 is SGDLS and CDR2 YYNGEE. CDR3 length: 13 amino acids. CDR3 region: CASSETEFYEQYF. Here the CDR3 DNA reads TGTGCCAGCAGCGAGACAGAATTCTACGAGCAGTACTTC.

The gene calls are TRBV18 and TRBJ1-2; TRBD1 might be the D (6 bases). Trimming shortened V by 3 bases and J by 4 bases, and 12 bases separated the two germline ends. The CDR3 extends over 14 amino acids. The germline gives CDR1 KGHSH, CDR2 LQKENI. CDR3 loop: CASSPPGTLYGYTF. CDR3 nucleotides: TGTGCCAGCTCACCTCCCGGGACACTCTATGGCTACACCTTC.

This chain joins TRBV19 and TRBJ1-1; 10 bases line up with TRBD1. The CDR3 contains 14 residues. Germline V gives CDR1 LNHDA, CDR2 SQIVND (reference sequence). After removal of 8 bases from V and 3 bases from J, the junction contained 6 bases not matched to a gene. CDR3 coding DNA: TGTGCCAGTCAATACGGGACAGGGGACACTGAAGCTTTCTTT. Protein: CASQYGTGDTEAFF.

V usage is TRBV7-9 and J usage is TRBJ2-7, with D perhaps TRBD1 or TRBD2 (6 bases each). CDR3 size: 14 residues. Looked up from germline, CDR1 is SEHNR and CDR2 is FQNEAQ (reference sequence). V was pared by 1 base and J by 3 bases, with 10 bases between. The CDR3 here is CASSLVGGSYEQYF. The DNA of the CDR3 is TGTGCCAGCAGCTTAGTCGGGGGCAGCTACGAGCAGTACTTC.

The chain joins TRBV5-1 to TRBJ1-1; D gene ambiguous. The CDR3 is 15 residues long. V lost 0 bases to trimming and J lost 1 base, with 10 bases between them. CDR1 is SGHRS and CDR2 is YFSETQ in the germline V gene. The CDR3 DNA is TGCGCCAGCAGCTTGGCCCCTACAAAGAACACTGAAGCTTTCTTT. Translation: CASSLAPTKNTEAFF. The complete variable domain, with remaining parts taken from reference TRBV5-1 and TRBJ1-1, reads KAGVTQTPRYLIKTRGQQVTLSCSPISGHRSVSWYQQTPGQGLQFLFEYFSETQRNKGNFPGRFSGRQFSNSRSEMNVSTLELGDSALYLCASSLAPTKNTEAFFGQGTRLTVV.